What follows are 24 T cell receptor beta chains derived from one specimen sequenced in a study of T cell responses to AZD1222 COVID-19 vaccine. Libraries were prepared by immunoSEQ multiplex PCR; TCRdb keeps only in-frame clonotypes and omits some of them. The sample has fewer than 130,000 clones, roughly 90% seen once. Sequencing used peripheral blood, obtained 28 days after the second AZD1222 dose. The source is an adult who received the AZD1222 COVID-19 vaccine.

The V gene is TRBV19, the J gene TRBJ2-6; D uncertain. Germline-derived CDR1 and CDR2 are LNHDA and SQIVND (reference sequence). This CDR3 has 14 amino acids. Trimming shortened V by 4 bases and J by 1 base, and 5 bases separated the two germline ends. CDR3 coding DNA: TGTGCCAGTAGTACTCAATCTGGGGCCAACGTCCTGACTTTC. Its protein product is CASSTQSGANVLTF.

The chain is built from TRBV19 and TRBJ1-4; D call uncertain. The V gene's germline CDR1 is LNHDA and CDR2 SQIVND (reference sequence). The ends were cut back, 5 bases at V and 0 bases at J, with 10 bases in the middle. This CDR3 contains 15 residues. The chain's CDR3 is CASSVGPATNEKLFF. In DNA, the CDR3 is TGTGCCAGTAGTGTGGGCCCCGCAACTAATGAAAAACTGTTTTTT. Full variable domain (missing parts from reference TRBV19 and TRBJ1-4): DGGITQSPKYLFRKEGQNVTLSCEQNLNHDAMYWYRQDPGQGLRLIYYSQIVNDFQKGDIAEGYSVSREKKESFPLTVTSAQKNPTAFYLCASSVGPATNEKLFFGSGTQLSVL.

The genes are TRBV20-1 and TRBJ2-3; possibly TRBD1 or TRBD2 for D (6 bases each). Germline CDR1 and CDR2: DFQATT and SNEGSKA (reference sequence). Trimming removed 3 bases from V and 2 bases from J, with 12 bases in between. The CDR3 is made up of 14 amino acids. For the CDR3, the DNA is TGCAGTGCTAGTTCGGGGGCCCACACAGATACGCAGTATTTT. It yields the protein CSASSGAHTDTQYF.

The genes are TRBV5-1 and TRBJ1-6, with D perhaps matching TRBD1 (6 bases). V was trimmed by 4 bases and J by 0 bases, leaving 17 bases between them. From germline, CDR1 is SGHRS and CDR2 YFSETQ. This CDR3 comprises 18 residues. The CDR3 nucleotides are TGCGCCAGCAGCACCGACTTACAGGGAGCCTCCTATAATTCACCCCTCCACTTT. The encoded protein is CASSTDLQGASYNSPLHF.

This chain connects TRBV5-1 to TRBJ2-1, with a weak D call TRBD2 (6 bases). V lost 9 bases and J 15 bases, leaving 19 bases between the germline ends. The germline V gene has CDR1 SGHRS and CDR2 YFSETQ. CDR3 length: 11 amino acids. In DNA form, the CDR3 reads TGCGCCACCTCGTTCCGGGACTCTGGGTTCTTC. Residues: CATSFRDSGFF.

The V gene is TRBV18, the J gene TRBJ1-1; D is perhaps TRBD1 (6 bases). The CDR3 spans 13 residues. The germline V and J ends were trimmed by 3 bases and 11 bases, with 16 bases remaining between them. From germline, CDR1 is KGHSH and CDR2 LQKENI. CDR3: CASSPDNSGAAFF. As DNA, the CDR3 is TGTGCCAGCTCACCGGATAATTCGGGGGCGGCTTTCTTT.

CDR3: CATSRDLGRGQFF. DNA of the CDR3: TGTGCCACCAGCAGAGATTTGGGCCGCGGGCAGTTCTTC. This chain uses TRBV15 with TRBJ2-1, with no clear D. The CDR3 spans 13 residues. Germline V gene data show CDR1 as LNHNV and CDR2 as YYDKDF (reference sequence). V was shortened by 0 bases and J by 12 bases, with 12 bases between the two germline ends. Full variable domain (rest looked up from reference TRBV15 and TRBJ2-1): DAMVIQNPRYQVTQFGKPVTLSCSQTLNHNVMYWYQQKSSQAPKLLFHYYDKDFNNEADTPDNFQSRRPNTSFCFLDIRSPGLGDTAMYLCATSRDLGRGQFFGPGTRLTVL.

J is TRBJ1-2 and V is TRBV5-4, with 8 bases aligning to TRBD1. Trimming cost V 4 bases and J 4 bases; bases outside gene matches: 12. The CDR3 is 16 residues long. In germline, CDR1 is SGHNT, CDR2 YYREEE (reference sequence). The DNA for the CDR3 is TGTGCCAGCAGCGGGGGACAGGCCAAAACCATCTATGGCTACACCTTC. This codes for CASSGGQAKTIYGYTF.

The chain combines TRBV19 with TRBJ2-7; 8 nucleotides line up with TRBD1. The J segment lost 2 bases and the V segment lost 1 base, leaving 4 bases of the junction unmatched. This CDR3 contains 15 residues. The germline gives CDR1 LNHDA, CDR2 SQIVND (reference sequence). CDR3 region: CASSIGGTGTYEQYF. As DNA, the CDR3 is TGTGCCAGTAGTATAGGAGGGACAGGCACCTACGAGCAGTACTTC.

The V gene is TRBV12-3 or TRBV12-4, the J gene TRBJ2-1, with D perhaps TRBD2 (5 bases). The CDR3 runs 13 residues. Between the trimmed V and J ends, which lost 3 bases and 9 bases, there was a span of 12 bases. The CDR3 loop reads CASSFGRASEQFF. The DNA for the CDR3 is TGTGCCAGCAGTTTTGGGCGGGCCAGTGAGCAGTTCTTC.

J is TRBJ2-3 and V is TRBV5-1, with TRBD2 matching 10 bases. The length of the CDR3 is 16 residues. V lost 3 bases and J lost 0; bases outside the gene matches: 4. The germline V gene encodes CDR1 SGHRS and CDR2 YFSETQ. CDR3 protein: CASSYLLAGSTDTQYF. CDR3 bases: TGCGCCAGCAGCTACCTACTAGCGGGGAGCACAGATACGCAGTATTTT.

The chain couples TRBV3-1 (or the pseudogene TRBV3-2) to TRBJ2-7; TRBD1 is a possible D gene (6 bases). The CDR3 has 15 amino acids. CDR1 and CDR2 (germline): LGHDT, YNNKEL (reference sequence). V dropped 0 bases and J dropped 7 bases, with 16 bases sitting between them. The CDR3 spells CASSQDNRVRREQYF. DNA for the CDR3: TGTGCCAGCAGCCAAGATAACAGGGTAAGGAGGGAGCAGTACTTC.

This chain joins TRBV29-1 and TRBJ2-3; TRBD2 aligns across 7 bases. The CDR3 totals 14 residues. With 1 base clipped from V and 6 bases from J, the junction kept 7 bases outside the gene matches. Germline assignment: CDR1 SQVTM and CDR2 ANQGSEA. The CDR3 sequence: CSVEGLAGRDTQYF. The CDR3, as DNA: TGCAGCGTTGAAGGACTAGCAGGGCGGGATACGCAGTATTTT.

The V call is TRBV2, the J call TRBJ2-2; D may match TRBD1 or TRBD2 (5 bases each). CDR3 length: 16 residues. V was cut by 2 bases and J by 0 bases, with 10 bases left in between. Germline CDR1 and CDR2: SNHLY and FYNNEI. The CDR3 here is CASSERGPANTGELFF. CDR3 sequence (DNA): TGTGCCAGCAGTGAAAGGGGACCCGCGAACACCGGGGAGCTGTTTTTT.

There are a few counts of this clone. This chain links TRBV7-9 with TRBJ1-1, with D uncertain. V was shortened by 1 base and J by 4 bases, with 7 bases between the two germline ends. Germline assignment: CDR1 SEHNR and CDR2 FQNEAQ (reference sequence). This CDR3 has 13 residues. CDR3 in DNA: TGTGCCAGCAGCTTAGACGGAATCACTGAAGCTTTCTTT. Amino acid sequence: CASSLDGITEAFF.

The rearrangement links TRBV2 to TRBJ1-2, with D possibly being TRBD1 (6 bases). This CDR3 has 16 residues. The germline gives CDR1 SNHLY, CDR2 FYNNEI. V was pared by 1 base and J by 3 bases, with 15 bases between. CDR3 nucleotides: TGTGCCAGCAGTGAAGGTTACAGGGCCAAGCACTATGGCTACACCTTC. Translated, it gives CASSEGYRAKHYGYTF.

The chain couples TRBV2 to TRBJ2-7; 7 bases match TRBD1. The CDR3 is made up of 14 amino acids. Trimming at V came to 4 bases and at J to 3 bases, leaving 6 bases not matched to a gene. CDR1 and CDR2 from the germline V gene are SNHLY and FYNNEI. The CDR3 loop is CASSGQGSFYEQYF. The DNA of the CDR3 is TGTGCCAGCAGTGGACAGGGTTCCTTCTACGAGCAGTACTTC.

This clone occurred once. This chain uses TRBV5-5 with TRBJ2-7; 7 bases agree with TRBD1. V was clipped by 0 bases and J by 7 bases; unmatched bases: 13. There are 16 residues in the CDR3. Germline lookup yields CDR1 SGHKS and CDR2 YYEKEE (reference sequence). CDR3 DNA sequence: TGTGCCAGCAGCTTGGAACTGCACAGGGGATCTCGTGAGCAGTACTTC. Its protein product is CASSLELHRGSREQYF.

V and J are TRBV28 and TRBJ1-5; the match to TRBD1 covers 7 bases. The CDR3 runs to 17 residues. Germline assignment: CDR1 MDHEN and CDR2 SYDVKM. V shed 5 bases, J shed 7 bases, and the junction held 17 bases outside the gene matches. The CDR3 is CASSLGGLQGGGQPQHF. CDR3 DNA: TGTGCCAGCAGTCTGGGGGGCCTACAGGGAGGGGGCCAGCCCCAGCATTTT.

V gene TRBV9 combines with J gene TRBJ1-2; no definite D call. The ends were cut back, 1 base at V and 8 bases at J, with 6 bases in the middle. Germline loops: CDR1 SGDLS, CDR2 YYNGEE. The CDR3 runs to 11 residues. The DNA of the CDR3 is TGTGCCAGCAGCGTAAACGACGGCTACACCTTC. Translated, it gives CASSVNDGYTF.

This clone has just a few counts. DNA of the CDR3: TGTGCCAGCAGGAACCTCCAGCCCCAGCATTTT. Translated: CASRNLQPQHF. This chain joins TRBV7-4 and TRBJ1-5; D is unresolved. V lost 6 bases, J lost 7 bases, and 7 bases lay in between. The germline CDR1 and CDR2 sequences are SGHVT and SQSDAQ. The CDR3 is made up of 11 amino acids.

The rearrangement uses TRBV18 and TRBJ1-4; D not resolved. The CDR3 has 15 amino acids. Germline V gives CDR1 KGHSH, CDR2 LQKENI. Trimming left V 5 bases short and J 0 bases short, with 10 bases between. The CDR3 is CASSSDRSTNEKLFF. CDR3 sequence (DNA): TGTGCCAGCTCATCGGACCGCTCAACTAATGAAAAACTGTTTTTT.

J is TRBJ1-2 and V is TRBV11-2; no clear D. Per the germline V gene, CDR1 is SGHAT and CDR2 is FQNNGV. The CDR3 runs to 13 residues. V was clipped by 5 bases and J by 8 bases, with 15 bases between them. The CDR3 DNA is TGTGCCAGCAGCCTTTCGTTGGAGGGCGGCTACACCTTC. Translated: CASSLSLEGGYTF.

The V call is TRBV6-5, the J call TRBJ1-5; D remains unclear. CDR3 length equals 13 residues. Trimming removed 3 bases from V and 6 bases from J, with 9 bases in between. Germline CDR1 is MNHEY and CDR2 is SVGAGI. The DNA of the CDR3 is TGTGCCAGCAGTTATGACCCTTCTCAGCCCCAGCATTTT. Translating gives CASSYDPSQPQHF.